This T cell receptor beta chain was found in a study of cytomegalovirus exposure and HLA in healthy donors. This CDR3 contains 16 residues. Germline CDR1 is KGHSH and CDR2 is LQKENI. The trim removed 1 base at V and 4 bases at J, leaving 5 bases unmatched. The primer mix had 60 Vbeta and 13 Jbeta primers. Assay used: immunoSEQ multiplex PCR; TCRdb lists only in-frame clones, some missing. Among some 160,000 clones listed, around nine tenths were seen once. The J gene is TRBJ2-2, the V gene TRBV18, with TRBD1 identical over 8 bases. The receptor was isolated from a woman between 18 and 29 years old in good health and CMV-seronegative. The sequenced sample consisted of PBMCs. The CDR3 DNA follows: TGTGCCAGCTCACCACAGGCAGGGGGCCGCACCGGGGAGCTGTTTTTT. Translation gives CASSPQAGGRTGELFF.